This entry describes one TCR beta chain. The entry originates in a study of blood T cell repertoires in COVID-19. Overall study: Spain, Italy and the United States supplied samples that represented acute and convalescent COVID-19.

The data were produced by immunoSEQ multiplex PCR, yet TCRdb's version contains in-frame clones alone and is incomplete. The table records about 26,000 clones, roughly 70% of them present only once. V gave up 3 bases and J gave up 5 bases; unmatched junction bases: 6. The V gene's germline CDR1 is SGDLS and CDR2 YYNGEE. This CDR3 is 15 amino acids long. This chain joins TRBV9 and TRBJ1-5, with 9 bases identical to TRBD1. The clonotype comes from a man aged 55 to 70 with active or convalescent COVID-19. Source material: peripheral blood. The CDR3 DNA reads TGTGCCAGCAGCGCATCCACAGGGGGCTATCAGCCCCAGCATTTT. This codes for CASSASTGGYQPQHF.